This T cell receptor beta chain stems from a study of T-cell reconstitution after alpha-beta-depleted transplantation in children. Broader study findings: Several hundred expanded graft clones reportedly were the source of alpha-beta T cells about two months after transplant.

In regard to this clonotype: Its antigen is undetermined.

The CDR3 loop spans 12 amino acids. Germline CDR1 is MNHNY and CDR2 is SVGAGI (reference sequence). V lost 5 bases to trimming and J lost 12 bases, with 14 bases between them. TCRbeta library construction was performed incorporating unique molecular identifiers. TCRdb ran MiXCR on the PCR reads and lists one entry per CDR3 protein. This table has 250,000 to 400,000 distinct CDR3 sequences, roughly 25% appearing once. Specimen: PBMCs, mostly from graft donor cells, collected 180 days after TCRalphabeta/CD19-depleted stem cell transplant. The V call is TRBV6-6, the J call TRBJ1-5, with a possible D match to TRBD1 (5 bases). This clonotype was obtained from a male patient aged 10 to 17 who had a stem cell transplant for acute lymphoblastic leukemia, so the T cells may come from the graft donor. The CDR3 coding sequence is TGTGCCAGCAGTCACTGGGGGGAGTTCCAGCATTTT. Its protein product is CASSHWGEFQHF.